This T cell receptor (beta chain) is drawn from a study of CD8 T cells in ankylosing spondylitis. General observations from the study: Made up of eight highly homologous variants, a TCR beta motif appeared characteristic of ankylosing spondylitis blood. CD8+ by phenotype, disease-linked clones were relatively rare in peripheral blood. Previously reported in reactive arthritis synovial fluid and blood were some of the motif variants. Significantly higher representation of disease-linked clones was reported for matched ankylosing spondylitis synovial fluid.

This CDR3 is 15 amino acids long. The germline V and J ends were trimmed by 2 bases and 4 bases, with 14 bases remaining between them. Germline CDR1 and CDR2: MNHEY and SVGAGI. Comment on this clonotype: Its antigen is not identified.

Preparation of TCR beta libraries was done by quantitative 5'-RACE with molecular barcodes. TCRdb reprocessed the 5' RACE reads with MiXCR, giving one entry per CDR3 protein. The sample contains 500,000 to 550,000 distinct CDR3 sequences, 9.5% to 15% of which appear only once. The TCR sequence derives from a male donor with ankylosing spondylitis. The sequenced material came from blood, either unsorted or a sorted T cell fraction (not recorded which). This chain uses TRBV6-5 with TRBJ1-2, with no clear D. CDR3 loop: CASSYEPGGGYGYTF. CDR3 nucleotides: TGTGCCAGCAGTTACGAGCCGGGAGGTGGCTATGGCTACACCTTC.